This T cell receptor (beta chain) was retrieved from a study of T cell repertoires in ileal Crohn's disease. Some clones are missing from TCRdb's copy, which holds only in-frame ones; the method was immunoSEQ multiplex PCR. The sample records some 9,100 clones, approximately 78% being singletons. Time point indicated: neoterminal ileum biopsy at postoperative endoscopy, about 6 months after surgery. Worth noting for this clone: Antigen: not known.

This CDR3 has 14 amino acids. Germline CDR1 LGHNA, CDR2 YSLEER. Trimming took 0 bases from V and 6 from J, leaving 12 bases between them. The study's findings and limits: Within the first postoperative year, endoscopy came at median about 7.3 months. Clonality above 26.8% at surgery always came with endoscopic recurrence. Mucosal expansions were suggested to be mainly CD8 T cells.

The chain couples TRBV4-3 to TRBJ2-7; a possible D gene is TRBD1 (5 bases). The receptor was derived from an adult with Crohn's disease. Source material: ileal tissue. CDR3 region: CASSQEGHSLEQYF. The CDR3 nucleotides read TGCGCCAGCAGCCAAGAAGGACATTCCCTCGAGCAGTACTTC.